This T cell receptor beta chain comes out of a study of blood T cells in healthy people across ages. Study results and limitations: Among T cells, TCR beta diversity per million cells dropped roughly linearly as age rose.

The CDR3 length is 15 residues. Trimming left V 6 bases short and J 0 bases short, with 14 bases between. Germline loops: CDR1 LGHNA, CDR2 YSLEER. This clonotype has just a few counts. Its cognate antigen is unknown. No fewer than 7 million PBMCs went into each sample. Alongside a J-beta primer mix, a sample-barcoded 5' primer served in a second PCR lasting about 6 to 12 cycles. Each of the cDNA molecules was tagged by a template-switch adaptor with 12 random nucleotides. TCRdb re-derived calls from the 5' RACE reads in MiXCR, one entry per CDR3 protein. This table has more than 750,000 distinct CDR3 sequences, 25% to 35% appearing once. The same specimen was also included in a second study, on T cells of mothers and their children. Per that paper: Overlap measured in related mother-child pairs was slightly, non-significantly higher than in unrelated pairs.

This receptor was identified in a woman between 40 and 50 years old in good health. The J gene is TRBJ1-2, the V gene TRBV4-3; D gene unclear. The material sequenced was blood. The CDR3 is CASRDQDGTNYGYTF. Here the CDR3 DNA reads TGCGCCAGCAGGGATCAGGACGGTACTAACTATGGCTACACCTTC.